This TCR beta chain is drawn from a study of human thymus T cells. General study findings and limits: Among thymic and blood repertoires, usage of V and J genes appeared biased. Overlap was high between thymic repertoires from unrelated individuals, as reported in related research.

Notes on this clone: What it recognizes is unknown.

Here immunoSEQ multiplex PCR was the method, and the copy in TCRdb shows in-frame clones only, minus some. This table has roughly 77,000 clones, roughly 94% appearing once. Germline lookup yields CDR1 SGHTS and CDR2 YDEGEE. V gave up 0 bases and J gave up 3 bases; unmatched junction bases: 18. This CDR3 is 19 amino acids long. Resections from corrective heart surgery provided thymus tissue. The donor group consisted of healthy Finnish infants who were having corrective surgery for congenital heart defects. The sample consisted of thymus tissue. The receptor comes from a girl less than two years old with a congenital heart defect but otherwise immunologically healthy. The chain combines TRBV5-8 with TRBJ2-7; 7 bases agree with TRBD2. CDR3 coding DNA: TGTGCCAGCAGCTTGGCCGTGGGTGGCGGGAGCTACACCCGCTACGAGCAGTACTTC. Translated, it gives CASSLAVGGGSYTRYEQYF.